This T cell receptor (beta chain) is from a study of T cell changes during pregnancy in multiple sclerosis. Profiling relied on immunoSEQ multiplex PCR, and the TCRdb table lists in-frame clones only, not all of them. The sample has some 54,000 clones, 93% seen once. Trimming shortened V by 8 bases and J by 3 bases, and 17 bases separated the two germline ends. This CDR3 spans 14 amino acids. Germline V lookup: CDR1 MNHEY, CDR2 SMNVEV (reference sequence). The receptor comes from a female donor with multiple sclerosis, enrolled in a pregnancy study. The V gene is TRBV27, the J gene TRBJ2-7; TRBD2 is a possible D gene (6 bases). Specimen: peripheral blood, collected after pregnancy. Here the CDR3 DNA reads TGTGCCAGCTCAGCGTTCGGGAGAAACTACGAGCAGTACTTC. It encodes CASSAFGRNYEQYF.